A selection of T cell receptor beta chains follows, all from one sample in a study of T cell clones after liver transplantation. Repertoires were generated with immunoSEQ multiplex PCR, while TCRdb's copy carries only in-frame clones and drops some. Of about 72,000 clones listed, 90% were seen once; the top ten hold about 2.5%. Source: CD4+ T cells from blood, taken before liver transplant. The receptors originated from a human donor who received a liver transplant. Each CDR3 is given with its conserved first and last residue. The D gene is left open where the match is weak. Size is omitted from some rows. Given values are once, few, many or a class for expanded clones.

V: TRBV9
J: TRBJ2-1
D: -
size: -
DNA: TGTGCCAGCAGCCCCACCGGCAACTCCTACAATGAGCAGTTCTTC
CDR3: CASSPTGNSYNEQFF

V: TRBV10-3
J: TRBJ2-1
D: TRBD2
size: -
DNA: TGTGCCATCAGTGGATCCCCGCGGGAGGGTATCAATGAGCAGTTCTTC
CDR3: CAISGSPREGINEQFF

V: TRBV2
J: TRBJ2-3
D: -
size: -
DNA: TGTGCCAGCAGTGTTGTAGATACGCAGTATTTT
CDR3: CASSVVDTQYF

V: TRBV7-6
J: TRBJ2-1
D: -
size: -
DNA: TGTGCCAGCAGCGCCGTTAAAAGGGCCTACAATGAGCAGTTCTTC
CDR3: CASSAVKRAYNEQFF

V: TRBV5-6
J: TRBJ2-7
D: TRBD2
size: -
DNA: TGTGCCAGCAGCCCGACTAGCGGGGGCCCCTACGAGCAGTACTTC
CDR3: CASSPTSGGPYEQYF

V: TRBV7-2
J: TRBJ2-7
D: -
size: -
DNA: TGTGCCAGCAGCTTAGGGCCAGGGTCCCACGAGCAGTACTTC
CDR3: CASSLGPGSHEQYF

V: TRBV5-6
J: TRBJ1-3
D: TRBD1
size: -
DNA: TGTGCCAGCAGCGAAGGGACAGTTGGAAACACCATATATTTT
CDR3: CASSEGTVGNTIYF

V: TRBV13
J: TRBJ1-1
D: -
size: few
DNA: TGTGCCAGCAGCTTAGATATCGGGACTGAAGCTTTCTTT
CDR3: CASSLDIGTEAFF

V: TRBV4-3
J: TRBJ2-1
D: TRBD2
size: -
DNA: TGCGCCAGCAGCCAAGAGCTAGCGGGGGTCTACAATGAGCAGTTCTTC
CDR3: CASSQELAGVYNEQFF

V: TRBV7-8
J: TRBJ2-5
D: -
size: -
DNA: TGTGCCAGCAGCTTAGTCCGGACCCTCAAAGAGACCCAGTACTTC
CDR3: CASSLVRTLKETQYF

V: TRBV10-3
J: TRBJ2-1
D: -
size: once
DNA: TGTGCCATCAGTGAGAGCGGAACCTCCTACAATGAGCAGTTCTTC
CDR3: CAISESGTSYNEQFF

V: TRBV5-1
J: TRBJ2-3
D: TRBD1
size: -
DNA: TGCGCCAGCAGCAGGGGCTCACAGGGGATACCTAGCACAGATACGCAGTATTTT
CDR3: CASSRGSQGIPSTDTQYF

V: TRBV19
J: TRBJ1-5
D: TRBD1
size: -
DNA: TGTGCCAGCAGCAACCGGGACAGTTATCAGCCCCAGCATTTT
CDR3: CASSNRDSYQPQHF

V: TRBV28
J: TRBJ2-3
D: -
size: once
DNA: TGTGCCAGCAGTCTACAACAGGGTGGTACGCAGTATTTT
CDR3: CASSLQQGGTQYF

V: TRBV29-1
J: TRBJ1-2
D: -
size: -
DNA: TGCAGCGTTGAGTCTAGGGGGGAGGGACACCACTATGGCTACACCTTC
CDR3: CSVESRGEGHHYGYTF

V: TRBV6-5
J: TRBJ2-1
D: -
size: -
DNA: TGTGCCAGCAGTTACTCAAAGGTTCCTCCCTACAATGAGCAGTTCTTC
CDR3: CASSYSKVPPYNEQFF

V: TRBV6-1
J: TRBJ2-3
D: -
size: -
DNA: TGTGCCAGCAGTCCCCTTCAGGGTAAAGATACGCAGTATTTT
CDR3: CASSPLQGKDTQYF

V: TRBV6-1
J: TRBJ2-5
D: -
size: once
DNA: TGTGCCAGCAGCAGGTTTAGTCAAGAGACCCAGTACTTC
CDR3: CASSRFSQETQYF

V: TRBV15
J: TRBJ2-5
D: -
size: -
DNA: TGTGCCACCATGAAGAACCCCGGGCGGGGCGACCAAGAGACCCAGTACTTC
CDR3: CATMKNPGRGDQETQYF

V: TRBV9
J: TRBJ2-1
D: TRBD2
size: -
DNA: TGTGCCAGCAGCGCTACTAGCGGACCCTCCTACAATGAGCAGTTCTTC
CDR3: CASSATSGPSYNEQFF

V: TRBV13
J: TRBJ2-7
D: TRBD2
size: -
DNA: TGTGCCAGCAGCCCCGGGACTAGCGAAAGGTACGAGCAGTACTTC
CDR3: CASSPGTSERYEQYF

V: TRBV30
J: TRBJ1-1
D: TRBD1
size: -
DNA: TGTGCCTGGATCGCTTCGGGACAGGGGGACACTGAAGCTTTCTTT
CDR3: CAWIASGQGDTEAFF

V: TRBV5-1
J: TRBJ2-1
D: TRBD2
size: -
DNA: TGCGCCAGCAGCTATTCCCAGACTAGCGGGAGGACTGAGCAGTTCTTC
CDR3: CASSYSQTSGRTEQFF

V: TRBV5-1
J: TRBJ2-3
D: TRBD2
size: -
DNA: TGCGCCAGCAGCTCTAGCGGGGACAGCACAGATACGCAGTATTTT
CDR3: CASSSSGDSTDTQYF

V: TRBV19
J: TRBJ2-1
D: -
size: -
DNA: TGTGCCAGTAGTTCTACAGGGAGGGCCTTTTACAATGAGCAGTTCTTC
CDR3: CASSSTGRAFYNEQFF

V: TRBV10-3
J: TRBJ2-3
D: TRBD2
size: once
DNA: TGTGCCATCAGGACTGGAGAAGCGGGAGGGCCTATCCGGTCAGATACGCAGTATTTT
CDR3: CAIRTGEAGGPIRSDTQYF

V: TRBV6-1
J: TRBJ1-5
D: TRBD1
size: -
DNA: TGTGCCAGCAGTTCGACAGGGGGCCAGCCCCAGCATTTT
CDR3: CASSSTGGQPQHF

V: TRBV7-2
J: TRBJ2-5
D: -
size: -
DNA: TGTGCCAGCAGCTTAGGGTCAGACCAAGAGACCCAGTACTTC
CDR3: CASSLGSDQETQYF

V: TRBV7-9
J: TRBJ1-5
D: TRBD1
size: -
DNA: TGTGCCAGCAGCCCTACGTCGACAGGGCTGGATCAGCCCCAGCATTTT
CDR3: CASSPTSTGLDQPQHF

V: TRBV25-1
J: TRBJ2-3
D: -
size: -
DNA: TGTGCCAGCAGTCCGGGATCAAGGGAGTATTTT
CDR3: CASSPGSREYF

V: TRBV19
J: TRBJ1-2
D: -
size: -
DNA: TGTGCCAGTAGTATAAATACCTATGGCTACACCTTC
CDR3: CASSINTYGYTF

V: TRBV4-2
J: TRBJ2-4
D: TRBD2
size: -
DNA: TGTGCCAGCAGCCAAGGGATGTCTAGCGGGAATAAAAACATTCAGTACTTC
CDR3: CASSQGMSSGNKNIQYF

V: TRBV14
J: TRBJ1-1
D: TRBD1
size: -
DNA: TGTGCCAGCAGCCAAGACACAGGGGTCTTAACTGAAGCTTTCTTT
CDR3: CASSQDTGVLTEAFF